This T cell receptor (beta chain) was recovered during a study of a mutant IDH1 vaccine in newly diagnosed glioma. The wider study: Treated patients had a mean age of about 37 years and a sex split that was around 62% male and about 40% female. It was radiotherapy, temozolomide, or both that patients received previously, with most receiving both. Study conclusions and caveats: Patients mounted vaccine-induced immune responses in 90% to 95% of cases.

Unmatched junction bases numbered 12, after V lost 0 bases and J lost 9 bases. Looked up from germline, CDR1 is SGDLS and CDR2 is YYNGEE. The CDR3 covers 15 residues. Noted time point: week 23, last vaccination. Doses of 300 ug of mutant IDH1 20-mer peptide were given with topical imiquimod. Patients carried new grade 3 or 4 IDH1-mutant astrocytomas lacking nuclear ATRX. This clone was counted a single time. What it binds is unknown. Profiling relied on immunoSEQ multiplex PCR, and the TCRdb table lists in-frame clones only, not all of them. The sample holds about 56,000 clones, 80% to 90% seen once. The source of this sequence is a man in his forties with glioma. The gene calls are TRBV9 and TRBJ2-7; TRBD2 matches 7 bases. The sample was PBMCs, taken from a glioma patient whose treatment included an IDH1 peptide vaccine. The CDR3 protein is CASSVEGGGSGRQYF. The CDR3 DNA reads TGTGCCAGCAGCGTAGAGGGTGGCGGGAGTGGTCGGCAGTACTTC.